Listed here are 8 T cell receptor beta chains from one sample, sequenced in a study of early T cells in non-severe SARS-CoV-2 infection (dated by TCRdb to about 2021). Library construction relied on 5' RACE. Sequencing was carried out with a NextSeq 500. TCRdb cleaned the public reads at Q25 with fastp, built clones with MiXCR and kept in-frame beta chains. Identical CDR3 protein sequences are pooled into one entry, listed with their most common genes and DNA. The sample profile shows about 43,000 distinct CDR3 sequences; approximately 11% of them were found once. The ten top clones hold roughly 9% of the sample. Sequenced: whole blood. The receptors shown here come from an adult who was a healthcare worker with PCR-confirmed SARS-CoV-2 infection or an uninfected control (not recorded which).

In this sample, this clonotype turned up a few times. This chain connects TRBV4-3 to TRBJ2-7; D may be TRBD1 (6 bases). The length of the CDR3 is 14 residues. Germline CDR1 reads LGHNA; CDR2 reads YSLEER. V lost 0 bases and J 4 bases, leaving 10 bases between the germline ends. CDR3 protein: CASSQDGQGYEQYF. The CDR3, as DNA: TGCGCCAGCAGCCAAGACGGGCAGGGGTACGAGCAGTACTTC.

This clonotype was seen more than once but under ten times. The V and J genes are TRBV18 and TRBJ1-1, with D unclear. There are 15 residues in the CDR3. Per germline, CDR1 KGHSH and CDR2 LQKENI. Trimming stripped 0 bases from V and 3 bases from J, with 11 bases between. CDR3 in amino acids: CASSPPTLGYTEAFF. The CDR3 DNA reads TGTGCCAGCTCACCACCGACCTTGGGCTACACTGAAGCTTTCTTT.

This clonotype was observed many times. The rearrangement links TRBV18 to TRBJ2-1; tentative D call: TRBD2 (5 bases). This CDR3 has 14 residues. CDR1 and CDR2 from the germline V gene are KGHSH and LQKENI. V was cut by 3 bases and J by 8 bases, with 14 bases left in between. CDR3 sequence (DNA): TGTGCCAGCTCACCGCCGGGTAGCGCCTATGAGCAGTTCTTC. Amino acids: CASSPPGSAYEQFF. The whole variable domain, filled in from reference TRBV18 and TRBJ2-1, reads NAGVMQNPRHLVRRRGQEARLRCSPMKGHSHVYWYRQLPEEGLKFMVYLQKENIIDESGMPKERFSAEFPKEGPSILRIQQVVRGDSAAYFCASSPPGSAYEQFFGPGTRLTVL.

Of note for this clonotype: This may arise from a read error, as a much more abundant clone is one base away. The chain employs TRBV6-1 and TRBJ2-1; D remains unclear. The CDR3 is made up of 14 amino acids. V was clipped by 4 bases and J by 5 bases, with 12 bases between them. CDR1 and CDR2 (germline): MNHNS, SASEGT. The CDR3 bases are TGTGCCAGCAGTGGCGATTGGGTTGACAATGAGCAGTTCTTC. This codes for CASSGDWVDNEQFF.

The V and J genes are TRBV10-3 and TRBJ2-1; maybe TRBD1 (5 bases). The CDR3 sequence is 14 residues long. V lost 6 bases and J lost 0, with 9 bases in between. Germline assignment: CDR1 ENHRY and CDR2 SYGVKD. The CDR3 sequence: CAISRTSSYNEQFF. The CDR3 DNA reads TGTGCCATCAGCCGGACAAGCTCCTACAATGAGCAGTTCTTC.

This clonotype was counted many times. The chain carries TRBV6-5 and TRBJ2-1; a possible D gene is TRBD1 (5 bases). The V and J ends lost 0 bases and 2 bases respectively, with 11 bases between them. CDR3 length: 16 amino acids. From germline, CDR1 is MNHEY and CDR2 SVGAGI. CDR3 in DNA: TGTGCCAGCAGTTACTCGCCCAGGGATCCCTACAATGAGCAGTTCTTC. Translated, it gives CASSYSPRDPYNEQFF.

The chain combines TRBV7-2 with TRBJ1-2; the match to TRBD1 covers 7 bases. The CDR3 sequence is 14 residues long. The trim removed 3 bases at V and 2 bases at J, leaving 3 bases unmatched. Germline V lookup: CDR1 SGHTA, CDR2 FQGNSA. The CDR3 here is CASSFLDRNYGYTF. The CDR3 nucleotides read TGTGCCAGCAGCTTCCTGGACAGGAACTATGGCTACACCTTC. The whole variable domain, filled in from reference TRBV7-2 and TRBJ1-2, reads GAGVSQSPSNKVTEKGKDVELRCDPISGHTALYWYRQSLGQGLEFLIYFQGNSAPDKSGLPSDRFSAERTGGSVSTLTIQRTQQEDSAVYLCASSFLDRNYGYTFGSGTRLTVV.

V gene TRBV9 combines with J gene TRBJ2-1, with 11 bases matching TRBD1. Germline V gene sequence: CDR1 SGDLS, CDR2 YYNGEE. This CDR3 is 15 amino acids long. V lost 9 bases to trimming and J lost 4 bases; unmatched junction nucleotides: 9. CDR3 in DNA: TGTGCCAACAACGCCGGGACAGGGGGTTACAATGAGCAGTTCTTC. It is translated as CANNAGTGGYNEQFF.